The 2 T cell receptor beta chains presented below share a single source sample, sequenced in a study of cytomegalovirus exposure and HLA in healthy donors. The PCR was carried out with 60 Vbeta primers and 13 Jbeta primers. The method was immunoSEQ multiplex PCR; TCRdb's version includes in-frame clones alone and lacks a portion of them. The sample contains 150,000 to 200,000 clones, around 78% of which appear only once. The sequenced sample consisted of PBMCs. All receptors come from a woman in her 30s in good health and CMV-seropositive.

As to this clone: Within the sample, other DNA sequences also encode this same CDR3. The genes are TRBV5-1 and TRBJ2-3, with 9 bases lining up with TRBD1. This CDR3 contains 14 residues. Germline V gives CDR1 SGHRS, CDR2 YFSETQ. With V trimmed by 3 bases and J by 4 bases, 3 bases remained unmatched. The CDR3 DNA reads as TGCGCCAGCAGCTCTACAGGGGGCGCAGATACGCAGTATTTT. This sequence encodes CASSSTGGADTQYF.

V is TRBV7-9 and J is TRBJ2-5; 8 nucleotides align to TRBD2. The CDR3 consists of 16 residues. Germline V CDR1 and CDR2: SEHNR, FQNEAQ (reference sequence). V lost 3 bases and J lost 2; bases outside the gene matches: 8. CDR3 bases: TGTGCCAGCAGCTTCAGGAGCGGGGGCCAGCAAGAGACCCAGTACTTC. As protein: CASSFRSGGQQETQYF. Full variable domain (outside the CDR3, taken from reference TRBV7-9 and TRBJ2-5): DTGVSQNPRHKITKRGQNVTFRCDPISEHNRLYWYRQTLGQGPEFLTYFQNEAQLEKSRLLSDRFSAERPKGSFSTLEIQRTEQGDSAMYLCASSFRSGGQQETQYFGPGTRLLVL.